The rows below give T cell receptor beta chains drawn from one sample of a study of blood T cell repertoires in COVID-19. Sequencing used immunoSEQ multiplex PCR; TCRdb keeps in-frame clones, though not all of them. This table holds 15,000 to 20,000 clones, less than 90% found once. The sample was peripheral blood. These receptor sequences come from a man in his 60s with acute or convalescent COVID-19. CDR3s include the opening cysteine and the closing phenylalanine or tryptophan. The D gene is left open where the match is weak. Size values are once, few and many counts, or a class for expanded clones, and some rows have none.

v_gene,d_gene,abundance,j_gene,CDR3nt,CDR3aa
TRBV28,NA,NA,TRBJ2-7,TGTGCCAGCAGTTTGGGCAGTACCTACGAGCAGTACTTC,CASSLGSTYEQYF
TRBV30,TRBD1,NA,TRBJ2-1,TGTGCCTGGAGTCTGGGACAGGCGGGCTACAATGAGCAGTTCTTC,CAWSLGQAGYNEQFF
TRBV7-2,NA,NA,TRBJ1-3,TGTGCCAGCAGCTTAGACAGCTCTGGAAACACCATATATTTT,CASSLDSSGNTIYF
TRBV5-1,TRBD2,NA,TRBJ2-1,TGCGCCAGCAGCGGGGGACTAGCGGGAGGGCGGTTCTTC,CASSGGLAGGRFF
TRBV27,TRBD1,NA,TRBJ1-2,TGTGCCAGCAGTTTAGCCGGGACAGGGGGCAATGGCTACACCTTC,CASSLAGTGGNGYTF
TRBV11-2,TRBD1,once,TRBJ1-6,TGTGCCAGCAGCTTGGTAGGACAGGGCGATAATTCACCCCTCCACTTT,CASSLVGQGDNSPLHF
TRBV7-2,NA,NA,TRBJ1-1,TGTGCCAGCAGACAGACAAGGAACACTGAAGCTTTCTTT,CASRQTRNTEAFF
TRBV20-1,NA,NA,TRBJ1-6,TGCAGTGCGGGGCAGGGTCCACCCCTCCACTTT,CSAGQGPPLHF
TRBV19,TRBD1,NA,TRBJ1-5,TGTGCCAGTAGGTTCCGGGACAGGTACCAGCCCCAGCATTTT,CASRFRDRYQPQHF
TRBV14,NA,NA,TRBJ1-1,TGTGCCAGCAGCACAGGAATGAACACTGAAGCTTTCTTT,CASSTGMNTEAFF
TRBV29-1,TRBD1,NA,TRBJ2-2,TGCAGCGTACGGACAGGGTGGACCGGGGAGCTGTTTTTT,CSVRTGWTGELFF
TRBV5-1,TRBD1,NA,TRBJ2-1,TGCGCCAGCAGCGCACAGGGGGTATCCTACAATGAGCAGTTCTTC,CASSAQGVSYNEQFF
TRBV12-2,NA,NA,TRBJ1-1,TGTGCAAGTCGCTTACCGACCATACTTTGGGACAGGTTAAACACTGAAGCTTTCTTT,CASRLPTILWDRLNTEAFF
TRBV6-5,TRBD1,once,TRBJ2-1,TGTGCCAGCAGTTACTCGACGGGACAGGGTTACAATGAGCAGTTCTTC,CASSYSTGQGYNEQFF
TRBV29-1,TRBD2,NA,TRBJ2-2,TGCAGCGTTCAGGCTAGCGGGAACACCGGGGAGCTGTTTTTT,CSVQASGNTGELFF
TRBV20-1,NA,NA,TRBJ1-1,TGCAGTGCTAGTTCCGGGGGGGAGGTTGAAGCTTTCTTT,CSASSGGEVEAFF